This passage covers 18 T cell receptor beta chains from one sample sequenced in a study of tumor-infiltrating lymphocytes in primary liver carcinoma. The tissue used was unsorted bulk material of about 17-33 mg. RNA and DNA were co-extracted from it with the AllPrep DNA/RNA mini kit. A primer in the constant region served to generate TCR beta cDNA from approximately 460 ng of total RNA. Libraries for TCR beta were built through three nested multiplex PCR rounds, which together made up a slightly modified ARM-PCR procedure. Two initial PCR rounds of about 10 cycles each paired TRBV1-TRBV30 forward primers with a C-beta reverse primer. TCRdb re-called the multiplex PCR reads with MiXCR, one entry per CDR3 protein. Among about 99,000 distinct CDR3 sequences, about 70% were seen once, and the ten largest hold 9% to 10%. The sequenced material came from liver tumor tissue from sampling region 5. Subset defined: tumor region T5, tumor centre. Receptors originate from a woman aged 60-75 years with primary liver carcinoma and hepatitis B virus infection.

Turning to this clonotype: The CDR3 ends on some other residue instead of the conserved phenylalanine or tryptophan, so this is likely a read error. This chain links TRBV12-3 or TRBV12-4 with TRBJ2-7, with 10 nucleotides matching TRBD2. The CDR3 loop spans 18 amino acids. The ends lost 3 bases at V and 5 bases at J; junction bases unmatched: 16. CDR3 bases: TGTGCCAGCAGTTTCGGAAGGACCAGCGGGAGGGTTTCAAACGAGCAGTACATC. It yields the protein CASSFGRTSGRVSNEQYI.

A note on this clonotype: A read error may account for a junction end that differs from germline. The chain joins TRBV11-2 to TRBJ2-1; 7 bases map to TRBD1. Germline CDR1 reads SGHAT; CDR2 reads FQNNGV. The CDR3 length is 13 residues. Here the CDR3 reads CATSLDRVREQFF. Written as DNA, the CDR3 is TGTGCCACCAGCTTAGACAGGGTAAGAGAGCAGTTCTTC.

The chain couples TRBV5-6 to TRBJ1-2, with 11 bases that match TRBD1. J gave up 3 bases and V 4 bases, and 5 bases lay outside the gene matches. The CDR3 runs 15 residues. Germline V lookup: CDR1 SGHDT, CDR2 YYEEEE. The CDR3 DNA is TGTGCCAGCAGCCCGGACAGGGGGCCCGACTATGGCTACACCTTC. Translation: CASSPDRGPDYGYTF. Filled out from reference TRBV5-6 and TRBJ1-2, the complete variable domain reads DAGVTQSPTHLIKTRGQQVTLRCSPKSGHDTVSWYQQALGQGPQFIFQYYEEEERQRGNFPDRFSGHQFPNYSSELNVNALLLGDSALYLCASSPDRGPDYGYTFGSGTRLTVV.

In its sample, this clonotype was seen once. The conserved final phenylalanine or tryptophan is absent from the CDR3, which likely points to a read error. The CDR3, as DNA: TGTGCCAGCAGAGGACACACGGGTGGAGATATGCAGTATTCT. Protein sequence: CASRGHTGGDMQYS. The rearrangement uses TRBV6-5 and TRBJ2-3; possibly TRBD1 for D (5 bases). Germline V gene sequence: CDR1 MNHEY, CDR2 SVGAGI. This CDR3 has 14 amino acids.

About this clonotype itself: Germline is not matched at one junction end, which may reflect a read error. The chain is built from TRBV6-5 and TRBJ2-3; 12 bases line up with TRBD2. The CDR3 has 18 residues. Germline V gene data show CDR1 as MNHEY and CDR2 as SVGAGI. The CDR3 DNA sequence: TGTGCCAGCAGGTCGACTAGCGGGAGTTATTTGAGCACGGATACGCAGTATTTT. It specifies CASRSTSGSYLSTDTQYF.

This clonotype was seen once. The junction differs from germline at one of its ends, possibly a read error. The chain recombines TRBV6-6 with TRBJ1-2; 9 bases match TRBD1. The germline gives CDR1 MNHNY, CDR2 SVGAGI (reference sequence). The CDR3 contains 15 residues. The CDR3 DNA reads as TGTGCCAGCAGTTCCCCGGGGACAGGGAAGGATGGTTACATCTTC. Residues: CASSSPGTGKDGYIF.

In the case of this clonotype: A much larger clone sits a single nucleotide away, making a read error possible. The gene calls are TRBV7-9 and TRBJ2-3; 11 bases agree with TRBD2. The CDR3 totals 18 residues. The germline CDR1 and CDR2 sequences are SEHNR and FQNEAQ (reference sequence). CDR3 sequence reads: CDSRKRIIAGGRTDTQYF. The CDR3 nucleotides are TGTGACAGCAGAAAAAGGATTATAGCGGGAGGGCGGACAGATACGCAGTATTTT.

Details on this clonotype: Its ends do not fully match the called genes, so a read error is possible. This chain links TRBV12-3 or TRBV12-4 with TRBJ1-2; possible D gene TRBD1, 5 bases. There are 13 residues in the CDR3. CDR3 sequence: CASSLPTERGYTF. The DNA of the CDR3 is TGTGCCAGCAGTTTGCCGACAGAGCGTGGCTATACCTTC.

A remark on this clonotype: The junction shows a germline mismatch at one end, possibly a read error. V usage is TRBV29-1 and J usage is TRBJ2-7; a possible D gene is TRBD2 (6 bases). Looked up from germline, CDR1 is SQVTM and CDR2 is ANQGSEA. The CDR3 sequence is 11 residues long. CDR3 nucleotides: TGCAGCGCCGGGACTCCCTACGGGCAGTACTTC. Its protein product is CSAGTPYGQYF.

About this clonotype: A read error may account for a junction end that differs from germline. CDR3 nucleotides: TGTGTCAGCAGCGTAGGAGGAGGGGGGGCCTGCGAGCAGTACTTC. Translating it yields CVSSVGGGGACEQYF. The chain joins TRBV9 to TRBJ2-7; a weak D match, TRBD2 (7 bases). The germline V gene encodes CDR1 SGDLS and CDR2 YYNGEE. The CDR3 contains 15 residues.

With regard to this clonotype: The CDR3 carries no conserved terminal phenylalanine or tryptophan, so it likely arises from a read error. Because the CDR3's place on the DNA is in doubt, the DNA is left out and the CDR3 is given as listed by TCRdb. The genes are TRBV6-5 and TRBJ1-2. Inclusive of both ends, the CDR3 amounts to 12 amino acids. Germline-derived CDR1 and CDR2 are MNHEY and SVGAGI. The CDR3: CACSIGSGLSLS.

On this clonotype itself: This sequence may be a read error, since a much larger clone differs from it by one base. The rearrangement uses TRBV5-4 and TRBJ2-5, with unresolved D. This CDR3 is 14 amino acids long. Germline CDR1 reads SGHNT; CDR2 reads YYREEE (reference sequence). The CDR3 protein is CASSLAVKEETRYF. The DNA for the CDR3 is TGTGCCAGCAGCTTGGCCGTCAAGGAAGAGACCCGGTACTTC.

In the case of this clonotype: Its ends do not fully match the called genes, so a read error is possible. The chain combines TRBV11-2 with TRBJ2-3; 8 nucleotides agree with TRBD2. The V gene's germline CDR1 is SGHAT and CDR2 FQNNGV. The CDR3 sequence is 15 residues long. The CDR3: CTSNPGLAGPDTQYF. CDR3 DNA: TGTACCAGCAACCCTGGACTAGCAGGCCCAGATACGCAGTATTTT.

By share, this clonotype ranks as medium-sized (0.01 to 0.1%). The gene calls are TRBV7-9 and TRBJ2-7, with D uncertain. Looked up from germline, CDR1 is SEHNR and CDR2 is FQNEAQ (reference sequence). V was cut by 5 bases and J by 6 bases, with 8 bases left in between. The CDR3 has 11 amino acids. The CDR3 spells CASSPLSEQYF. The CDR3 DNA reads TGTGCCAGCAGCCCCCTCTCCGAGCAGTACTTC.

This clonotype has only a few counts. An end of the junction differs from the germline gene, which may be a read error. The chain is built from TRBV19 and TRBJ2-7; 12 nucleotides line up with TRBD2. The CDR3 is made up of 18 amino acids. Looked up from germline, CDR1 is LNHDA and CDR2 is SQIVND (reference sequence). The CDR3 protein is CASSISGLAGTASYEQYF. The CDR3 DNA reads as TGTGCCAGTAGTATATCGGGACTAGCGGGTACGGCGTCCTATGAGCAGTACTTC.

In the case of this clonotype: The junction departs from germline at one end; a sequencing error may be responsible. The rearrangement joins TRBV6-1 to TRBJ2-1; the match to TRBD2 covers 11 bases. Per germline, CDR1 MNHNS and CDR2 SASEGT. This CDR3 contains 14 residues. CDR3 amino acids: CASSSVAGGREQFF. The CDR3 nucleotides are TGTGCTAGCAGTTCGGTAGCGGGAGGGCGTGAGCAGTTCTTC.

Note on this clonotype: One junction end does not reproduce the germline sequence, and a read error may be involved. CDR3 sequence (DNA): TGCGCCAACAGCTCTCACCTGGGACAGATTTACGAACAGTACTTC. It is translated as CANSSHLGQIYEQYF. This chain connects TRBV11-2 to TRBJ2-7, with 7 bases lining up with TRBD1. This CDR3 has 15 residues. The germline V gene encodes CDR1 SGHAT and CDR2 FQNNGV.

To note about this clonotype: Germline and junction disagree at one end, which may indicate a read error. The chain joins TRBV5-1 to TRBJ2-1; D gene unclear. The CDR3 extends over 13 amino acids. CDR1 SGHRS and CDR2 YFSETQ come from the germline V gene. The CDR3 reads CASSLDFYNVQFF. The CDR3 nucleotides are TGCGCCAGCAGCTTGGACTTCTACAATGTGCAGTTCTTC.